What follows describes a single T cell receptor beta chain. Its matching antigen is unknown. A much larger clone lies a single base off, so this may be a read error. This specimen comes from a study of blood T cells in healthy people across ages. Study-level background: Roughly one uniquely barcoded beta molecule per two T cells was captured.

The CDR3 has 14 amino acids. CDR1 MNHEY and CDR2 SVGAGI come from the germline V gene. PCR was performed a second time for roughly 7 to 11 cycles using a sample-barcoded 5' primer and a J-beta primer mix. TCRdb re-called the 5' RACE reads with MiXCR, one entry per CDR3 protein. The data show hundreds of thousands of distinct CDR3 sequences, 40% to 45% seen once. Study-wide results and limits: Versus aged donors, long-lived donors had higher diversity and more naive CD4+ cells. PBMCs that were unsorted prevented a conclusive naive versus antigen-experienced comparison.

Sequencing was carried out using blood. The clonotype originates from a man of 80 years or more in good health. The J gene is TRBJ2-7, the V gene TRBV6-5; 8 bases align to TRBD2. CDR3: CVSSPLTSGYEQYF. CDR3 nucleotide sequence: TGTGTCAGCAGTCCCCTAACTAGCGGCTACGAGCAGTACTTC.